These T cell receptor beta chains were read from a single sample in a study of blood T cells in healthy people across ages. Using its own MiXCR run on the 5' RACE reads, TCRdb lists one record per CDR3 protein. The sample contains some 1.4 million distinct CDR3 sequences, roughly 45% of which appear only once. The sample comprised blood. The receptor set was obtained from a woman between 18 and 29 years old in good health. The CDR3 runs from the conserved cysteine through the conserved F or W. A D gene is named only where the DNA matches it firmly. Some rows have no size entry. The others give once, few or many, or a class for an expanded clone.

size | J | V | D | CDR3 | DNA
- | TRBJ2-3 | TRBV9 | TRBD2 | CASSVGLAGGLITDTQYF | TGTGCCAGCAGCGTGGGACTAGCGGGGGGGCTTATAACAGATACGCAGTATTTT
- | TRBJ2-1 | TRBV7-2 | TRBD2 | CASSARTSGRAGYNEQFF | TGTGCCAGCAGCGCCCGGACTAGCGGGAGAGCAGGTTACAATGAGCAGTTCTTC
few | TRBJ2-1 | TRBV6-2/TRBV6-3 | - | CASSYWGGPYNEQFF | TGTGCCAGCAGTTACTGGGGTGGTCCCTACAATGAGCAGTTCTTC
- | TRBJ2-4 | TRBV27 | TRBD2 | CASSPSLAGGVKVKNIQYF | TGTGCCAGCAGTCCCAGCCTAGCGGGAGGGGTTAAGGTCAAAAACATTCAGTACTTC
- | TRBJ2-4 | TRBV6-5 | TRBD2 | CASSYSMSAGGQEQYF | TGTGCCAGCAGTTACTCTATGAGCGCGGGGGGTCAGGAGCAGTACTTC
few | TRBJ1-1 | TRBV7-9 | - | CASRTEGDTEAFF | TGTGCCAGCAGGACAGAAGGGGACACTGAAGCTTTCTTT
- | TRBJ2-3 | TRBV20-1 | - | CSARGYTNTDTQYF | TGCAGTGCTAGAGGCTACACAAACACAGATACGCAGTATTTT
- | TRBJ2-3 | TRBV7-9 | - | CASNLGGDTQYF | TGTGCCAGCAACCTCGGGGGCGATACGCAGTATTTT
- | TRBJ1-1 | TRBV3-1 | TRBD1 | CASSQRDRDAEAFF | TGTGCCAGCAGCCAACGGGACAGGGACGCTGAAGCTTTCTTT
- | TRBJ1-2 | TRBV10-3 | - | CAISRETGPNYGYTF | TGTGCCATCAGCCGGGAGACAGGTCCCAACTATGGCTACACCTTC
few | TRBJ2-1 | TRBV7-9 | TRBD2 | CASSLSGSGSQVEQFF | TGTGCCAGCAGCTTAAGTGGAAGCGGGAGTCAGGTAGAGCAGTTCTTC
- | TRBJ1-2 | TRBV4-1 | - | CASGQDIEQYYGYTF | TGCGCCAGCGGCCAAGATATCGAGCAGTACTATGGCTACACCTTC
- | TRBJ2-1 | TRBV4-2 | - | CASSQDPGLNNEQFF | TGTGCCAGCAGCCAAGATCCCGGGCTGAACAATGAGCAGTTCTTC
- | TRBJ1-6 | TRBV27 | TRBD1 | CASSSSGTGASPLHF | TGTGCCAGCAGTTCGAGCGGGACAGGGGCTTCACCCCTCCACTTT
- | TRBJ2-7 | TRBV15 | - | CATSRESEPTYEQYF | TGTGCCACCAGCAGAGAGAGCGAACCAACCTACGAGCAGTACTTC
- | TRBJ2-7 | TRBV10-3 | - | CASTGSTDREQYF | TGTGCCAGCACCGGGAGTACCGATCGGGAGCAGTACTTC
- | TRBJ2-7 | TRBV6-6 | - | CATKEGGDPYEQYF | TGTGCCACCAAAGAGGGGGGGGACCCCTACGAGCAGTACTTC
- | TRBJ1-2 | TRBV2 | - | CASSEAQMNYGYTF | TGTGCCAGCAGTGAAGCCCAAATGAACTATGGCTACACCTTC